The rows below give T cell receptor beta chains drawn from one sample of a study of response to subunit inactivated influenza vaccine. TCRdb re-derived calls from the RT-PCR reads in MiXCR, one entry per CDR3 protein. The table records about 700,000 distinct CDR3 sequences, roughly 14% of them present only once. This material consisted of PBMCs from blood, taken around two weeks before vaccination. Source of these receptors: a man aged 50 or older who received an inactivated influenza vaccine. CDR3s leave out the opening cysteine and the closing phenylalanine or tryptophan.

v_call	cdr3_length	j_call	cdr3_aa
TRBV28	14	TRBJ2-1	ASTLGGQAAYNEQF
TRBV28	13	TRBJ2-1	ASTLGEYTGNEQF
TRBV25-1	11	TRBJ2-7	ASSEGGPLEQY
TRBV7-2	15	TRBJ2-2	ASSSWTSGKVHGELF
TRBV24-1	11	TRBJ2-3	ATSDFPGQQQY
TRBV12-3/TRBV12-4	14	TRBJ1-3	ASSLEPNHSGNTIY
TRBV18	9	TRBJ1-2	ASSPREGYI
TRBV18	10	TRBJ2-1	ASSPVSDQQF
TRBV2	11	TRBJ2-5	ASSEVMGETQY
TRBV5-6	10	TRBJ2-3	ASSLSGTSKY
TRBV5-1	13	TRBJ2-1	ASSLGAGGYNEQF
TRBV20-1	12	TRBJ1-1	SGTRIGQNTEAF
TRBV28	12	TRBJ1-5	ASSLGAYNQPQH
TRBV5-5	13	TRBJ2-1	ASSSMVGDHNEQF
TRBV5-5	13	TRBJ2-1	ASFRQSSSYNEQF
TRBV27	15	TRBJ2-2	ASSLFSMGGRTGELF
TRBV5-1	11	TRBJ2-1	ASSQGAGNEQF
TRBV12-3/TRBV12-4	12	TRBJ1-6	ASSLRDRKSPLH
TRBV10-3	10	TRBJ2-5	ATSGQQETQY
TRBV29-1	11	TRBJ2-7	SVAGKRSYEQY
TRBV11-2	12	TRBJ2-7	ASSFGLGPYEQY
TRBV4-2	14	TRBJ2-2	ASSRLASGNTGELF
TRBV30	12	TRBJ2-2	AWSVRQGAQKLF
TRBV12-3/TRBV12-4	11	TRBJ1-4	ASRKDRGMELF
TRBV6-1	10	TRBJ2-3	ASSEVGGAQY
TRBV29-1	12	TRBJ2-5	SVGGIAGEWTQY
TRBV4-2	14	TRBJ2-7	ASSQRNGLASYEQY
TRBV4-1	13	TRBJ1-1	TSSPRVIMNTEAF
TRBV7-9	10	TRBJ2-5	ASSSVSEVQY
TRBV12-3/TRBV12-4	14	TRBJ2-2	ASSLTGQTNTGELF
TRBV10-3	13	TRBJ2-7	AIKGGTGSSYEQY
TRBV7-2	11	TRBJ1-1	ASSRAEGTEAF
TRBV15	13	TRBJ2-1	ATSRSGGYYNEQF
TRBV7-9	11	TRBJ2-7	ASSGQGMYEQY
TRBV15	13	TRBJ2-7	ATSAARTGGDEQY
TRBV15	13	TRBJ2-5	ATSGHGTDEETQY
TRBV7-8	13	TRBJ2-7	ASSLAPGASYEQY
TRBV7-6	15	TRBJ2-3	ASSLARNRGGTDTQY
TRBV27	18	TRBJ2-2	ASSLLRSGGLVANTGELF
TRBV28	12	TRBJ1-2	ASSRGGANYGYT